One sample yielded the 23 T cell receptor beta chains listed below, sequenced in a study of blood T cell repertoires in COVID-19. Method: immunoSEQ multiplex PCR; TCRdb's copy keeps in-frame clones and lacks some. Among around 250,000 clones listed, 84% were seen once. Sequenced sample: peripheral blood. Every receptor here comes from a woman in her forties who had recovered from COVID-19.

This clone was counted between two and nine times. The gene calls are TRBV28 and TRBJ1-4; the D is unclear. The V end lost 2 bases, the J end lost 10 bases, and 11 bases lay between the germline ends. The CDR3 runs to 13 residues. The germline CDR1 and CDR2 sequences are MDHEN and SYDVKM. The CDR3 reads CASSLTRLGKLFF. CDR3 coding DNA: TGTGCCAGCAGTTTAACCAGGTTGGGAAAACTGTTTTTT.

The rearrangement links TRBV30 to TRBJ2-7; a possible D gene is TRBD1 (5 bases). Germline-derived CDR1 and CDR2 are GTSNPN and SVGIG (reference sequence). Trimming took off 1 base at V and 2 bases at J, with 9 bases between the two ends. This CDR3 contains 13 residues. This CDR3 reads CAWSGVGAYEQYF. DNA of the CDR3: TGTGCCTGGAGTGGGGTAGGGGCCTACGAGCAGTACTTC.

This sequence joins TRBV6-5 and TRBJ1-3; no reliable D call. CDR3 length: 15 amino acids. V was cut by 0 bases and J by 7 bases, with 13 bases left in between. Per the germline V gene, CDR1 is MNHEY and CDR2 is SVGAGI. CDR3 DNA: TGTGCCAGCAGTTACTCGAGGAGGGCGGTTAACACCATATATTTT. As protein: CASSYSRRAVNTIYF.

The gene calls are TRBV6-1 and TRBJ2-1; TRBD2 matches 8 bases. The CDR3 totals 15 residues. The V and J ends lost 2 bases and 1 base, in that order; junction bases with no gene match: 1. Per germline, CDR1 MNHNS and CDR2 SASEGT. The CDR3 reads CASSELAGSYNEQFF. The CDR3 region has the DNA TGTGCCAGCAGTGAACTAGCGGGTTCCTACAATGAGCAGTTCTTC.

The rearrangement joins TRBV21-1 to TRBJ2-7; the D call of TRBD2 is as the table states it, not checked on the DNA. TRBV21-1 corresponds to a pseudogene. The CDR3 contains 16 residues. CDR3 amino acids: CASSTFTLGPPGGQYF. CDR3 nucleotide sequence: TGTGCCAGCAGCACCTTCACTCTAGGTCCCCCGGGGGGGCAGTACTTC.

The rearrangement links TRBV5-4 to TRBJ1-5; D is undetermined. CDR1 and CDR2 from the germline V gene are SGHNT and YYREEE (reference sequence). CDR3 length equals 16 residues. V lost 4 bases and J lost 2, with 16 bases in between. The CDR3 nucleotides are TGTGCCAGCAGCCCCGCTAGAGAGAGTGGCAATCAGCCCCAGCATTTT. Residues: CASSPARESGNQPQHF.

The gene calls are TRBV19 and TRBJ1-1; D is ambiguous. V shed 3 bases and J shed 1 base, with 12 bases lying between them. Looked up from germline, CDR1 is LNHDA and CDR2 is SQIVND (reference sequence). The length of the CDR3 is 15 residues. CDR3 bases: TGTGCCAGTAGTATTCACCCAAGCGGGAACACTGAAGCTTTCTTT. Its translation is CASSIHPSGNTEAFF.

The chain combines TRBV5-6 with TRBJ1-1, with D perhaps matching TRBD1 (6 bases). The V gene lost 0 bases and the J gene lost 2 bases, with 8 bases spanning the gap. Germline loops: CDR1 SGHDT, CDR2 YYEEEE. The CDR3 runs 14 residues. The chain's CDR3 is CASSLGTVNTEAFF. In DNA, the CDR3 is TGTGCCAGCAGCTTGGGGACAGTTAACACTGAAGCTTTCTTT.

The V and J genes are TRBV9 and TRBJ2-2, with TRBD2 as a possible D gene (6 bases). V was trimmed by 0 bases and J by 7 bases, leaving 10 bases between them. Germline V gives CDR1 SGDLS, CDR2 YYNGEE. The CDR3 is 14 residues long. This chain's CDR3 is CASSVAMGGGELFF. The DNA for the CDR3 is TGTGCCAGCAGCGTAGCCATGGGAGGCGGGGAGCTGTTTTTT.

V gene TRBV19 combines with J gene TRBJ2-7; 8 bases map to TRBD1. J was trimmed by 3 bases and V by 5 bases; bases with no gene match: 6. Germline V lookup: CDR1 LNHDA, CDR2 SQIVND (reference sequence). The CDR3 has 14 residues. CDR3 sequence: CASSRTGTGYEQYF. CDR3 in DNA: TGTGCCAGTAGTCGGACCGGGACAGGCTACGAGCAGTACTTC.

The rearrangement joins TRBV10-1 to TRBJ2-6; maybe TRBD1 (6 bases). The germline CDR1 and CDR2 sequences are WNHNN and SYGVQD (reference sequence). The CDR3 consists of 18 residues. V was trimmed by 6 bases and J by 0 bases, leaving 18 bases between them. The CDR3, as DNA: TGCGCCAGCAGCCTCACCACCGGACAGAGCTCTGGGGCCAACGTCCTGACTTTC. Protein sequence: CASSLTTGQSSGANVLTF.

The V call is TRBV6-2 or TRBV6-3, the J call TRBJ2-5; 7 bases are a match to TRBD1. Germline V CDR1 and CDR2: MNHEY, SVGEGT. Unmatched junction bases numbered 2, after V lost 2 bases and J lost 2 bases. The CDR3 is 14 residues long. CDR3 amino acids: CASSYRGRQETQYF. In DNA form, the CDR3 reads TGTGCCAGCAGTTACAGGGGGCGTCAAGAGACCCAGTACTTC.

The chain's CDR3 is CASSSTSGGPNTQYF. The DNA for the CDR3 is TGTGCCAGCAGCTCGACTAGCGGGGGCCCAAATACGCAGTATTTT. This chain uses TRBV7-2 with TRBJ2-3; 12 positions agree with TRBD2. V was clipped by 4 bases and J by 7 bases; unmatched bases: 6. Per the germline V gene, CDR1 is SGHTA and CDR2 is FQGNSA. The CDR3 extends over 15 amino acids.

The rearrangement uses TRBV6-5 and TRBJ2-1; possibly TRBD2 for D (6 bases). This CDR3 contains 15 residues. CDR1 and CDR2 (germline): MNHEY, SVGAGI. V was cut by 6 bases and J by 4 bases, with 16 bases left in between. The chain's CDR3 is CASRLTRSGYNEQFF. CDR3 nucleotides: TGTGCCAGCAGATTAACTCGCAGCGGGTACAATGAGCAGTTCTTC.

In its sample, this clone was seen a few times. The V call is TRBV19, the J call TRBJ2-1; D is ambiguous. Germline V gene data show CDR1 as LNHDA and CDR2 as SQIVND (reference sequence). V lost 5 bases and J lost 7, with 9 bases in between. The CDR3 has 12 amino acids. The CDR3 here is CASSAPRNEQFF. DNA for the CDR3: TGTGCCAGTAGTGCCCCTAGGAATGAGCAGTTCTTC.

V and J are TRBV19 and TRBJ1-6, with 8 nucleotides matching TRBD1. Trimming cost V 3 bases and J 7 bases; bases outside gene matches: 11. Germline-derived CDR1 and CDR2 are LNHDA and SQIVND (reference sequence). CDR3 length equals 17 residues. In DNA, the CDR3 is TGTGCCAGTAGTATCGGTCAGGGGGCGAAGGGCAATTCACCCCTCCACTTT. Protein sequence: CASSIGQGAKGNSPLHF.

This rearrangement joins TRBV10-3 to TRBJ2-6; D is uncertain. CDR3 length: 16 residues. Looked up from germline, CDR1 is ENHRY and CDR2 is SYGVKD. V was shortened by 0 bases and J by 0 bases, with 6 bases between the two germline ends. CDR3 nucleotides: TGTGCCATCAGTGAGTCGAGTTACTCTGGGGCCAACGTCCTGACTTTC. Amino acid sequence: CAISESSYSGANVLTF.

This chain links TRBV6-6 with TRBJ1-1; 7 bases are shared with TRBD1. The CDR3 is made up of 16 amino acids. V was clipped by 6 bases and J by 3 bases; unmatched bases: 13. The V gene's germline CDR1 is MNHNY and CDR2 SVGAGI (reference sequence). CDR3: CASRTGISVLDTEAFF. The CDR3 DNA follows: TGTGCCAGCAGGACAGGGATATCCGTTTTGGACACTGAAGCTTTCTTT.

The rearrangement joins TRBV14 to TRBJ1-4; D call uncertain. From germline, CDR1 is SGHDN and CDR2 FVKESK. The CDR3 loop spans 13 amino acids. Trimming removed 4 bases at V and 7 bases at J, with 10 bases between. The CDR3: CASSRGGPEKLFF. Here the CDR3 DNA reads TGTGCCAGCAGCCGAGGAGGGCCTGAAAAACTGTTTTTT. Variable domain in full (rest from reference TRBV14 and TRBJ1-4): EAGVTQFPSHSVIEKGQTVTLRCDPISGHDNLYWYRRVMGKEIKFLLHFVKESKQDESGMPNNRFLAERTGGTYSTLKVQPAELEDSGVYFCASSRGGPEKLFFGSGTQLSVL.

About this clone itself: The sample contains more than one DNA sequence encoding this CDR3. The chain links TRBV5-1 to TRBJ2-7; 9 nucleotides agree with TRBD1. Per the germline V gene, CDR1 is SGHRS and CDR2 is YFSETQ. V shed 4 bases, J shed 3 bases, and the junction held 5 bases outside the gene matches. The CDR3 has 14 residues. The CDR3 loop is CASSPGTGNYEQYF. The CDR3 DNA follows: TGCGCCAGCAGCCCCGGGACAGGGAACTACGAGCAGTACTTC.

The genes are TRBV7-9 and TRBJ2-2; D is possibly TRBD1 (6 bases). Germline V lookup: CDR1 SEHNR, CDR2 FQNEAQ (reference sequence). CDR3 length: 13 residues. Trimming took 4 bases from V and 7 from J, leaving 10 bases between them. CDR3 nucleotide sequence: TGTGCCAGCAGCTCGGACAGAAACGGGGAGCTGTTTTTT. Protein product: CASSSDRNGELFF.

This sequence joins TRBV19 and TRBJ2-5; 7 nucleotides align to TRBD1. CDR3 length equals 12 residues. With V trimmed by 5 bases and J by 9 bases, 6 bases remained unmatched. Germline loops: CDR1 LNHDA, CDR2 SQIVND (reference sequence). The chain's CDR3 is CASSFRQGAQYF. CDR3 nucleotides: TGTGCCAGTAGTTTCCGGCAGGGGGCCCAGTACTTC.

The chain links TRBV29-1 to TRBJ2-4, with a weak D call TRBD1 (5 bases). Trimming removed 3 bases from V and 4 bases from J, with 7 bases in between. The CDR3 is 12 residues long. The V gene's germline CDR1 is SQVTM and CDR2 ANQGSEA. The DNA for the CDR3 is TGCAGCGTTGAGACAGAGAAAAACATTCAGTACTTC. Translation gives CSVETEKNIQYF.